One and the same sample provided the 3 T cell receptor beta chains below, sequenced in a study of human T cells and chemical hapten exposure. Described time point: patch test 1, 2 weeks after DPC sensitization. As to treatment: therapeutic diphenylcyclopropenone sensitization with weekly scalp DPC. Via MiXCR, TCRdb re-called the RACE reads, giving one row per CDR3 protein. The repertoire includes around 380,000 distinct CDR3 sequences, 4.8% of them detected once, and 2% to 2.5% sits in the top ten. The specimen comprised whole blood, sampled in connection with sensitization to the hapten diphenylcyclopropenone (DPC). These receptors originate from a woman aged 45-60 years with alopecia areata. Some clones in this sample may be carry-over from other donors' samples.

This clonotype was observed many times. The chain couples TRBV11-2 to TRBJ1-1; TRBD1 matches at 7 bases. Germline V gene sequence: CDR1 SGHAT, CDR2 FQNNGV. The ends lost 3 bases at V and 3 bases at J; junction bases unmatched: 7. The CDR3 length is 15 residues. Here the CDR3 DNA reads TGTGCCAGCAGCTTGGATAAGGGGGCGCACACTGAAGCTTTCTTT. Protein product: CASSLDKGAHTEAFF.

There are many counts of this clonotype. This chain uses TRBV20-1 with TRBJ2-1, with D possibly TRBD2 on 7 matching bases. This CDR3 is built from 14 residues. Germline CDR1 is DFQATT and CDR2 is SNEGSKA (reference sequence). V lost 4 bases, J lost 6 bases, and 16 bases lay in between. The CDR3 is CSANLRGAFNEQFF. The CDR3 DNA follows: TGCAGTGCTAACCTCCGGGGGGCATTCAATGAGCAGTTCTTC.

This clonotype occurred a few times. The gene calls are TRBV28 and TRBJ1-1; D gene uncertain. CDR1 and CDR2 (germline): MDHEN, SYDVKM. Trimming cost V 0 bases and J 7 bases, with 6 bases left between them. This CDR3 has 12 residues. The CDR3 nucleotides read TGTGCCAGCAGTTTATGGGGTGGTGAAGCTTTCTTT. Amino acid sequence: CASSLWGGEAFF.